The entry below describes one TCR beta chain. No antigen is known for it. Clones were read by immunoSEQ multiplex PCR, and TCRdb kept only the in-frame ones, dropping some. The repertoire holds roughly 700,000 clones, with around 90% as singletons. This sample was included in a study of Ad26.COV2.S vaccination and SARS-CoV-2 variants. Whole-study context: Once or twice, 56 days apart, Ad26.COV2.S was delivered intramuscularly.

The treatment: 15 to 20 received Ad26.COV2.S at low or high dose, single or two shots; a few received placebo; per-sample allocation not given. Day 63 after the first injection of vaccine or placebo was the sampling time. Whole-study findings and limits: The study found similar non-spike TCR breadth in vaccine and placebo recipients.

Germline CDR1 and CDR2: LNHDA and SQIVND (reference sequence). CDR3 size: 14 residues. The J segment lost 6 bases and the V segment lost 9 bases, leaving 6 bases of the junction unmatched. The rearrangement uses TRBV19 and TRBJ2-2; 11 nucleotides match TRBD2. The receptor comes from a person between 18 and 65 years old who received the Ad26.COV2.S COVID-19 vaccine or a placebo. The sequencing used peripheral blood, collected in a trial of Ad26.COV2.S vaccine versus placebo. The chain's CDR3 is CASRSGGGPGELFF. The CDR3 region has the DNA TGTGCCAGCCGTAGCGGGGGGGGCCCCGGGGAGCTGTTTTTT.